The rows below give T cell receptor beta chains drawn from one sample of a study of cytomegalovirus exposure and HLA in healthy donors. The assay was immunoSEQ multiplex PCR, and TCRdb's table has in-frame clones only and misses some. Among approximately 180,000 clones listed, about three quarters were seen once. Sample: PBMCs. Every receptor here comes from a woman in her fifties or sixties in good health and CMV-seropositive. The CDR3 runs from the conserved cysteine through the conserved F or W. The D gene is left open where the match is weak. For some rows the clone size is stated as once, few or many, or as a class when expanded; others skip it.

d_gene	v_gene	abundance	j_gene	CDR3aa	CDR3nt
-	TRBV29-1	-	TRBJ2-3	CSVGGGGDTQYF	TGCAGCGTTGGGGGAGGGGGAGATACGCAGTATTTT
-	TRBV19	once	TRBJ2-1	CASSIGPQRRKYNEQFF	TGTGCCAGTAGTATAGGTCCACAACGCCGAAAGTACAATGAGCAGTTCTTC
-	TRBV7-9	-	TRBJ2-5	CSSSLLASPREETQYF	TGTTCCAGCAGCTTACTCGCCTCGCCGAGGGAAGAGACCCAGTACTTC
TRBD2	TRBV27	-	TRBJ2-2	CASTKGLAYTGELFF	TGTGCCAGCACCAAGGGACTAGCGTACACCGGGGAGCTGTTTTTT
TRBD1	TRBV2	-	TRBJ1-6	CASSQDRGLSPLHF	TGTGCCAGCAGTCAGGACAGGGGGCTTTCACCCCTCCACTTT
TRBD1	TRBV12-5	-	TRBJ2-5	CAPTGPREQYF	TGTGCCCCGACAGGGCCGAGGGAGCAGTACTTC
TRBD2	TRBV5-1	-	TRBJ2-3	CASSYRGGLTDTQYF	TGCGCCAGCAGTTACCGGGGGGGATTGACAGATACGCAGTATTTT
-	TRBV9	few	TRBJ2-3	CASSVSGQPIESQYF	TGTGCCAGCAGCGTATCGGGACAACCGATTGAATCGCAGTATTTT
-	TRBV7-8	few	TRBJ2-5	CASSLAERETQYF	TGTGCCAGCAGCTTAGCGGAGCGAGAGACCCAGTACTTC
TRBD1	TRBV9	-	TRBJ1-3	CASSKEPGQTSGNTIYF	TGTGCCAGCAGCAAAGAGCCGGGACAGACCTCTGGAAACACCATATATTTT
TRBD1	TRBV15	once	TRBJ1-4	CATSRDQGGEKLFF	TGTGCCACCAGCAGAGACCAGGGGGGTGAAAAACTGTTTTTT
TRBD1	TRBV7-9	-	TRBJ1-4	CASSPGTGENEKLFF	TGTGCCAGCAGCCCCGGGACAGGGGAAAATGAAAAACTGTTTTTT
TRBD2	TRBV4-2	medium-sized	TRBJ2-4	CASSQETSGGVDIQYF	TGTGCCAGCAGCCAAGAAACTAGCGGGGGCGTCGACATTCAGTACTTC
TRBD1	TRBV28	-	TRBJ2-5	CASRQGMETQYF	TGTGCCAGCAGACAGGGGATGGAGACCCAGTACTTC
-	TRBV9	-	TRBJ2-7	CASSVNLGNEQYF	TGTGCCAGCAGCGTAAATCTGGGCAACGAGCAGTACTTC
TRBD2	TRBV27	-	TRBJ2-1	CASSVLAGGEQFF	TGTGCCAGCAGTGTACTAGCGGGAGGTGAGCAGTTCTTC
-	TRBV19	-	TRBJ1-1	CASTGPGGMNTEAFF	TGTGCCAGTACCGGCCCGGGAGGGATGAACACTGAAGCTTTCTTT
TRBD2	TRBV7-6	-	TRBJ2-2	CASSSGRGANTGELFF	TGTGCCAGCAGCTCCGGCCGGGGGGCGAACACCGGGGAGCTGTTTTTT
-	TRBV30	few	TRBJ2-7	CAWSDPYEQYF	TGTGCCTGGAGTGATCCGTACGAGCAGTACTTC
-	TRBV7-8	-	TRBJ2-3	CASSLFEAADTQYF	TGTGCCAGCAGCTTATTTGAGGCCGCAGATACGCAGTATTTT
TRBD2	TRBV11-2	-	TRBJ2-1	CASSFSGGAYNEQFF	TGTGCCAGCAGTTTTAGCGGGGGGGCCTACAATGAGCAGTTCTTC
TRBD2	TRBV27	-	TRBJ2-1	CASSLYLAGVREQFF	TGTGCCAGCAGTTTATATCTAGCGGGAGTCAGGGAGCAGTTCTTC
-	TRBV10-1	-	TRBJ1-3	CASSDPSSGNTIYF	TGCGCCAGCAGTGACCCGAGCTCTGGAAACACCATATATTTT